The 8 T cell receptor beta chains reported below all come from one sample, sequenced in a study of cytomegalovirus exposure and HLA in healthy donors. The study ran its PCR with 60 Vbeta and 13 Jbeta primers. Sequencing used immunoSEQ multiplex PCR; TCRdb keeps in-frame clones, though not all of them. The table lists around 150,000 clones, about 65% of them singletons. The sample consisted of PBMCs. The receptors come from a woman between 18 and 29 years old in good health and CMV-seropositive.

The chain combines TRBV30 with TRBJ1-3, with D perhaps TRBD1 (5 bases). V was trimmed by 4 bases and J by 0 bases, leaving 10 bases between them. Germline V CDR1 and CDR2: GTSNPN, SVGIG (reference sequence). CDR3 length: 14 residues. The CDR3 nucleotides read TGTGCCTGGACCGGACACATCTCTGGAAACACCATATATTTT. Translated, it gives CAWTGHISGNTIYF.

This sequence joins TRBV10-1 and TRBJ2-1; 10 bases agree with TRBD2. The CDR3 contains 17 residues. Germline values: CDR1 WNHNN, CDR2 SYGVQD (reference sequence). Unmatched junction bases numbered 6, after V lost 4 bases and J lost 0 bases. The CDR3 is CASSGLAGVGSYNEQFF. CDR3 bases: TGCGCCAGCAGTGGGCTAGCGGGAGTAGGCTCCTACAATGAGCAGTTCTTC.

V is TRBV5-4 and J is TRBJ2-1; TRBD2 is a possible D gene (8 bases). This CDR3 spans 14 amino acids. V dropped 4 bases and J dropped 6 bases, with 14 bases sitting between them. Germline CDR1 and CDR2: SGHNT and YYREEE (reference sequence). The CDR3 DNA sequence: TGTGCCAGCAGCAAACAGGGGACTAGCAATGAGCAGTTCTTC. Residues: CASSKQGTSNEQFF.

The table lists this clone with a few counts. CDR3: CASSWRGPTNEKLFF. CDR3 nucleotide sequence: TGTGCCAGCTCCTGGCGCGGGCCAACTAATGAAAAACTGTTTTTT. The rearrangement links TRBV28 to TRBJ1-4; no clear D. Germline V CDR1 and CDR2: MDHEN, SYDVKM. The CDR3 contains 15 residues. With 8 bases removed from V and 0 bases from J, the gap between germline ends came to 13 bases.

This clone has only a few counts. The chain has TRBV2 and TRBJ2-7, with TRBD1 as a possible D gene (6 bases). CDR3 length equals 14 residues. Germline CDR1 is SNHLY and CDR2 is FYNNEI. V was trimmed by 3 bases and J by 4 bases, leaving 13 bases between them. CDR3 in amino acids: CASSDAGVLYEQYF. The CDR3 DNA is TGTGCCAGCAGTGATGCAGGGGTCCTTTACGAGCAGTACTTC. The full variable domain, rest sourced from reference TRBV2 and TRBJ2-7, is EPEVTQTPSHQVTQMGQEVILRCVPISNHLYFYWYRQILGQKVEFLVSFYNNEISEKSEIFDDQFSVERPDGSNFTLKIRSTKLEDSAMYFCASSDAGVLYEQYFGPGTRLTVT.

The chain couples TRBV28 to TRBJ1-1; perhaps TRBD1 as D (5 bases). There are 15 residues in the CDR3. The germline V and J ends were trimmed by 2 bases and 6 bases, with 16 bases remaining between them. The germline CDR1 and CDR2 sequences are MDHEN and SYDVKM. The CDR3 spells CASSLSPRGSAEAFF. The CDR3 DNA reads TGTGCCAGCAGTTTAAGCCCTCGGGGGAGCGCTGAAGCTTTCTTT.

This clone was observed a few times. The V gene is TRBV2, the J gene TRBJ2-5; D remains unclear. This CDR3 region has 15 residues. V was trimmed by 4 bases and J by 3 bases, leaving 15 bases between them. CDR1 is SNHLY and CDR2 is FYNNEI in the germline V gene. CDR3 DNA sequence: TGTGCCAGCAGTGGACTCCTTCCCGAGGAAGAGACCCAGTACTTC. Translated: CASSGLLPEEETQYF.

This chain links TRBV6-5 with TRBJ1-2; TRBD1 matches 9 bases. V trimming: 0 bases; J trimming: 4 bases; junction bases outside the gene matches: 3. This CDR3 is 15 amino acids long. Per the germline V gene, CDR1 is MNHEY and CDR2 is SVGAGI. The chain's CDR3 is CASSYSTGGAYGYTF. The CDR3 DNA is TGTGCCAGCAGTTACTCGACAGGGGGAGCCTATGGCTACACCTTC.